The source of this T cell receptor (beta chain) is a study of blood T cell repertoires in COVID-19. Study summary: Whether acute or convalescent, the COVID-19 samples came from the United States, Italy and Spain.

The J segment lost 11 bases and the V segment lost 1 base, leaving 7 bases of the junction unmatched. The germline gives CDR1 MNHNS, CDR2 SASEGT. The CDR3 loop spans 14 amino acids. Per the original methods: Cell counts per sample came from amplifying reference gene primers. Clones were read by immunoSEQ multiplex PCR, and TCRdb kept only the in-frame ones, dropping some. That table supplies the V and J calls and clone size; D and trimming were determined from the DNA. The repertoire holds 70,000 or so clones, with about 89% as singletons. V and J are TRBV6-1 and TRBJ1-5, with 8 bases lining up with TRBD1. The source of this sequence is a man in his fifties or sixties with active COVID-19. Sequencing used peripheral blood. CDR3 sequence: CASSEGPRGLAQHF. CDR3 DNA: TGTGCCAGCAGTGAAGGACCCAGGGGGCTAGCCCAGCATTTT.